This T cell receptor beta chain was sequenced for a study of shared clonotypes between healthy human individuals. For the study at large: Each donor had three CD4 naive, three CD4 memory, two CD8 naive and one CD8 memory plate. Study-wide results and caveats: Despite large depth, rarefaction showed incomplete sorted-subset sequencing. Larger estimated richness was generally recorded for naive subsets relative to memory subsets.

Assay runs were performed at deep level. The table came from immunoSEQ multiplex PCR; TCRdb's copy has only in-frame clones and leaves some out. Seen here are about 380,000 clones, 90% to 97% observed once, and the top ten hold 0.25% to 0.35%. Concerning this clone: Its target is not known.

Germline CDR1 and CDR2: SGHTA and FQGTGA. This CDR3 spans 18 amino acids. The trim removed 1 base at V and 0 bases at J, leaving 6 bases unmatched. This rearrangement joins TRBV7-3 to TRBJ2-6; TRBD1 agrees at 7 bases. This clonotype originated in a man aged 25-40 years in good health. Source material: memory CD8+ T cells sorted from blood. Subset defined: CD45RO+ cells pooled with CCR7-negative TemRA cells. The CDR3, as DNA: TGTGCCAGCAGCTTAAACCCAGGGGGTTTCTCTGGGGCCAACGTCCTGACTTTC. Its protein product is CASSLNPGGFSGANVLTF.